The rows below give T cell receptor beta chains drawn from one sample of a study of shared clonotypes between healthy human individuals. This table comes from immunoSEQ multiplex PCR, and its TCRdb copy is limited to in-frame clones, with some not included. The data contain about 2.2 million clones, about 92% of them singletons. Sequencing was performed on naive CD8+ T cells from PBMCs. Source of these receptors: a man aged 18 to 29 in good health. Some clones in this sample may be carry-over from other donors' samples. The CDR3 runs from the conserved cysteine through the conserved F or W. The D gene is left open where the match is weak.

V gene	J gene	D gene	CDR3 protein	CDR3 DNA
TRBV9	TRBJ2-5	.	CASSVSRDTAEETQYF	TGTGCCAGCAGCGTTAGCCGGGACACGGCGGAAGAGACCCAGTACTTC
TRBV19	TRBJ2-3	TRBD1	CASSRGTEHIDTQYF	TGTGCCAGTAGTAGGGGGACAGAGCACATAGATACGCAGTATTTT
TRBV28	TRBJ2-7	TRBD2	CASSLGLAAAYEQYF	TGTGCCAGCAGTCTCGGACTAGCGGCGGCCTACGAGCAGTACTTC
TRBV16	TRBJ2-2	.	CASSPSRWAGELFF	TGTGCCAGCAGCCCTAGTCGGTGGGCCGGGGAGCTGTTTTTT
TRBV11-2	TRBJ2-3	.	CASASTDTQYF	TGTGCCAGCGCCAGCACAGATACGCAGTATTTT
TRBV19	TRBJ2-3	TRBD1	CATSVRDRVLDTQYF	TGTGCCACCAGTGTTCGGGACAGGGTGCTAGATACGCAGTATTTT
TRBV5-1	TRBJ2-1	TRBD2	CASSVGTSGWNEQFF	TGCGCCAGCAGCGTCGGGACTAGCGGGTGGAATGAGCAGTTCTTC
TRBV7-8	TRBJ2-5	.	CASSLVVGGETQYF	TGTGCCAGCAGCTTAGTTGTGGGCGGAGAGACCCAGTACTTC
TRBV4-3	TRBJ2-4	.	CASSQVGGIAKNIQYF	TGCGCCAGCAGCCAAGTGGGGGGAATAGCCAAAAACATTCAGTACTTC
TRBV27	TRBJ1-1	.	CASNGLGTPMNTEAFF	TGTGCCAGCAACGGCCTCGGGACACCTATGAACACTGAAGCTTTCTTT